The 17 T cell receptor beta chains reported below all come from one sample, sequenced in a study of blood T cells in healthy people across ages. A second PCR of about 7 to 12 cycles used a sample-barcoded 5' primer and a J-beta primer mix. TCRdb analysed the 5' RACE reads with MiXCR anew, one entry per CDR3 protein. The sample contains roughly 700,000 distinct CDR3 sequences, over 45% of which appear only once. The sample consisted of blood. These receptors came from a woman aged 55-69 years in good health.

J is TRBJ1-2 and V is TRBV4-3; the D gene is possibly TRBD1 (5 bases). The V end lost 0 bases, the J end lost 3 bases, and 14 bases lay between the germline ends. CDR3 length: 16 residues. The germline gives CDR1 LGHNA, CDR2 YSLEER. CDR3 bases: TGCGCCAGCAGCCAAGATTGGAGAGCGGGGCACTATGGCTACACCTTC. Its protein is CASSQDWRAGHYGYTF.

This clonotype appeared a few times. The chain combines TRBV7-2 with TRBJ1-4; unclear D gene. This CDR3 region has 12 residues. CDR1 and CDR2 (germline): SGHTA, FQGNSA. Between the trimmed V and J ends, which lost 3 bases and 7 bases, there was a span of 6 bases. The CDR3 reads CASSFNGEKLFF. The CDR3 region has the DNA TGTGCCAGCAGCTTCAACGGTGAAAAACTGTTTTTT.

V is TRBV20-1 and J is TRBJ1-5, with D possibly being TRBD1 (6 bases). The germline V and J ends were trimmed by 6 bases and 7 bases, with 22 bases remaining between them. Per the germline V gene, CDR1 is DFQATT and CDR2 is SNEGSKA (reference sequence). The CDR3 contains 15 residues. The CDR3 loop reads CSAKFLRGGEQPQHF. The CDR3 nucleotides are TGCAGTGCCAAGTTCCTTCGGGGGGGCGAACAGCCCCAGCATTTT.

This clonotype was detected ten times or more. V and J are TRBV4-1 and TRBJ2-7; D unclear. The germline CDR1 and CDR2 sequences are MGHRA and YSYEKL. The CDR3 contains 12 residues. The V gene lost 6 bases and the J gene lost 0 bases, with 6 bases spanning the gap. CDR3 region: CASRVLSYEQYF. As DNA, the CDR3 is TGCGCCAGCAGGGTCCTCTCCTACGAGCAGTACTTC.

This clonotype appeared once. The chain couples TRBV5-1 to TRBJ2-1, with D possibly being TRBD2 (7 bases). Germline assignment: CDR1 SGHRS and CDR2 YFSETQ. Trimming cost V 0 bases and J 15 bases, with 13 bases left between them. The CDR3 is 12 amino acids. The CDR3, as DNA: TGCGCCAGCAGCTTGGAGGCGGGGGCCTCGTTCTTC. Amino acid sequence: CASSLEAGASFF.

There are a few counts of this clonotype. The chain employs TRBV12-3 or TRBV12-4 and TRBJ2-7; 7 positions match TRBD1. V dropped 4 bases and J dropped 0; count of bases not matched to a gene: 6. The length of the CDR3 is 15 residues. CDR3 bases: TGTGCCAGCAGTTCCGGACAGGAGAGCTCCTACGAGCAGTACTTC. It encodes CASSSGQESSYEQYF.

This clonotype was observed a handful of times. The chain is built from TRBV7-2 and TRBJ1-1, with a weak D call TRBD1 (5 bases). CDR1 and CDR2 from the germline V gene are SGHTA and FQGNSA. The V end was cut by 3 bases, the J end by 0 bases, with 14 bases between. This CDR3 is built from 16 residues. Written as DNA, the CDR3 is TGTGCCAGCAGCTTCCAGACCGGGACGGTGAACACTGAAGCTTTCTTT. Translating it yields CASSFQTGTVNTEAFF.

The chain couples TRBV5-1 to TRBJ1-2; 7 bases line up with TRBD1. Germline V gene sequence: CDR1 SGHRS, CDR2 YFSETQ. V lost 3 bases to trimming and J lost 12 bases; unmatched junction nucleotides: 8. There are 12 residues in the CDR3. For the CDR3, the DNA is TGCGCCAGCAGCTCCCAGGGGGATGTCAACACCTTC. Its protein is CASSSQGDVNTF.

V usage is TRBV20-1 and J usage is TRBJ1-2, with D possibly TRBD1 on 5 matching bases. The CDR3 length is 15 residues. V lost 0 bases and J lost 4, with 15 bases in between. The germline V gene has CDR1 DFQATT and CDR2 SNEGSKA (reference sequence). The CDR3 is CSAREEQAITYGYTF. The CDR3 bases are TGCAGTGCTAGAGAGGAACAGGCTATCACCTATGGCTACACCTTC.

V and J are TRBV29-1 and TRBJ2-1; 10 bases align to TRBD1. J was trimmed by 2 bases and V by 4 bases; bases with no gene match: 14. The CDR3 covers 18 residues. Germline V gives CDR1 SQVTM, CDR2 ANQGSEA. The CDR3 loop is CSVGLAVGGQGAYNEQFF. CDR3 sequence (DNA): TGCAGCGTTGGTCTTGCGGTTGGTGGACAGGGGGCCTACAATGAGCAGTTCTTC.

With respect to this clonotype: Compared with germline, one end of the junction differs, possibly owing to a read error. The chain joins TRBV6-6 to TRBJ1-2; 7 bases agree with TRBD1. Looked up from germline, CDR1 is MNHNY and CDR2 is SVGAGI (reference sequence). The CDR3 totals 15 residues. In DNA form, the CDR3 reads TGTGCCGGCAGTTACAGACCGACAGGGAACTATGGCTACACCTTC. It codes for CAGSYRPTGNYGYTF.

The rearrangement joins TRBV6-2 or TRBV6-3 to TRBJ2-1; D is ambiguous. The germline V and J ends were trimmed by 4 bases and 0 bases, with 19 bases remaining between them. CDR1 MNHEY and CDR2 SVGEGT come from the germline V gene. This CDR3 has 18 residues. CDR3 amino acids: CASSWNPSRDFSYNEQFF. Here the CDR3 DNA reads TGTGCCAGCAGTTGGAACCCTTCTAGAGACTTCTCCTACAATGAGCAGTTCTTC.

V and J are TRBV20-1 and TRBJ1-4, with 9 bases aligning to TRBD1. The CDR3 spans 15 residues. Germline CDR1 is DFQATT and CDR2 is SNEGSKA (reference sequence). J lost 6 bases, V lost 0 bases, and 5 bases had no gene match. The DNA for the CDR3 is TGCAGTGCTAGAGAAACCGGGACAGGGTATGAAAAACTGTTTTTT. Encoded protein: CSARETGTGYEKLFF.

V gene TRBV7-2 combines with J gene TRBJ2-5, with 8 bases identical to TRBD2. Germline-derived CDR1 and CDR2 are SGHTA and FQGNSA. This CDR3 has 15 amino acids. Trimming took 1 base from V and 5 from J; bases not matched to a gene: 6. In DNA form, the CDR3 reads TGTGCCAGCAGCTTAGATACGGGAGGGTCGGAGACCCAGTACTTC. The encoded protein is CASSLDTGGSETQYF.

Comments on this clonotype: Compared with germline, one end of the junction differs, possibly owing to a read error. This chain links TRBV5-1 with TRBJ2-5; D may correspond to TRBD1 or TRBD2 (5 bases each). Near its end, the DNA agrees better with TRBJ2-7, so the J call may be wrong. The germline CDR1 and CDR2 sequences are SGHRS and YFSETQ. There are 18 residues in the CDR3. The CDR3 nucleotides read TGCGCCGGCAGCTTGGCCGAGGGGACGCGCGAAAGAACCTACGAGCAGTACTTC. This codes for CAGSLAEGTRERTYEQYF.

This clonotype was observed a handful of times. This chain uses TRBV18 with TRBJ1-2; D gene ambiguous. The CDR3 has 16 amino acids. Trimming pared 2 bases from V and 2 bases from J, leaving 15 bases between. Germline CDR1 and CDR2: KGHSH and LQKENI. The CDR3 is CASSPSATAGNYGYTF. CDR3 bases: TGTGCCAGCTCACCATCAGCAACCGCGGGGAACTATGGCTACACCTTC. Complete variable domain (other parts from reference TRBV18 and TRBJ1-2): NAGVMQNPRHLVRRRGQEARLRCSPMKGHSHVYWYRQLPEEGLKFMVYLQKENIIDESGMPKERFSAEFPKEGPSILRIQQVVRGDSAAYFCASSPSATAGNYGYTFGSGTRLTVV.

This chain's CDR3 is CAWSMGPGPGYTF. DNA of the CDR3: TGTGCCTGGAGTATGGGGCCGGGCCCTGGCTACACCTTC. This chain uses TRBV30 with TRBJ1-2, with a weak D call TRBD1 (5 bases). The V end lost 2 bases, the J end lost 7 bases, and 14 bases lay between the germline ends. The germline CDR1 and CDR2 sequences are GTSNPN and SVGIG (reference sequence). This CDR3 has 13 residues.